This record covers a single T cell receptor beta chain. Clones were sequenced by immunoSEQ multiplex PCR, and TCRdb holds only the in-frame ones, with some missing. The sample carries about 95,000 clones, nearly 90% recorded once. The germline V gene encodes CDR1 SGHAT and CDR2 FQNNGV. V shed 2 bases and J shed 7 bases, with 14 bases lying between them. The CDR3 has 15 residues. The source of the sample is a study of PD-L1 blockade in urothelial cancer. Study as a whole: The study recovered a median of roughly 140,000 T cells per blood sample.

Time point: pretreatment peripheral blood. V usage is TRBV11-2 and J usage is TRBJ1-4; possible D gene TRBD1, 6 bases. This receptor was obtained from a man in his 60s with urothelial cancer. The material sequenced was PBMCs, taken around atezolizumab (anti-PD-L1) treatment. CDR3 in DNA: TGTGCCAGCAGCTTATTATTGGGGGCGCGTGAAAAACTGTTTTTT. It specifies CASSLLLGAREKLFF.